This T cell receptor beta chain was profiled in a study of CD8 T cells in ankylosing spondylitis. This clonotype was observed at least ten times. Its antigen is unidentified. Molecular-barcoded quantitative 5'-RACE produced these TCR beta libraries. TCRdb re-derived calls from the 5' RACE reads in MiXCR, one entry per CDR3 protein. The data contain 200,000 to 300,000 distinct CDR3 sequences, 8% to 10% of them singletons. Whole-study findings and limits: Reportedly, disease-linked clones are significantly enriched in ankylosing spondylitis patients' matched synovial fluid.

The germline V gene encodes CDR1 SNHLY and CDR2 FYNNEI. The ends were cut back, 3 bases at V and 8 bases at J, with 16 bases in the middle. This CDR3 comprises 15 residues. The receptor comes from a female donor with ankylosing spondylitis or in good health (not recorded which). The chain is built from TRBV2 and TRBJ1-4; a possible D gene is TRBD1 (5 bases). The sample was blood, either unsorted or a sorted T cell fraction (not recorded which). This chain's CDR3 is CASSEGVSGGEKLFF. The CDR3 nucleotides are TGTGCCAGCAGTGAGGGGGTTTCAGGTGGGGAAAAACTGTTTTTT.